The text below deals with one T cell receptor (beta chain). Its antigen is still unknown. The sample holds no much larger clone one base away, and base qualities are not on file. V is reduced by 5 bases and J by 3 bases, leaving a spacing of 11 bases between them. The CDR3 sequence holds 13 residues, the cysteine and phenylalanine included. CDR3 DNA only is kept here, 39 bases in frame from base 1. CDR1 and CDR2 were assigned from the germline V gene (reference sequence) as SEHNR and FQNEAQ. This entry belongs to a study of T cells in Graves' hyperthyroidism and ophthalmopathy (dated by TCRdb to between 2018 and 2021). Some background on the complete study: Peripheral blood was sampled at the time of initial diagnosis, prior to any treatment. To identify TCR V-J signatures that set the groups apart, the researchers used a discovery cohort of more than 95 patients, made up of approximately 43 with Graves' ophthalmopathy and approximately 57 with stable Graves' hyperthyroidism. Whether ophthalmopathy could be predicted prospectively was tested in an independent validation cohort made up of under 20 hyperthyroidism patients plus 17 patients who later progressed to ophthalmopathy. For training and testing, the roughly 93 patients in the discovery cohort were randomly divided in a 7:3 ratio. In addition, the study compared T-cell repertoires in thyroid tissue and in blood from about 6 Graves' hyperthyroidism patients. After sampling, hyperthyroidism patients received methimazole starting at 30 mg daily, and ophthalmopathy patients received high-dose intravenous methylprednisolone. The paper describes TCR Vbeta CDR3 sequencing of about 140 peripheral blood samples, made up of some 42 ophthalmopathy patients, 70 to 75 hyperthyroidism patients and 17 progressor patients.

Beyond this particular receptor, the publication reports: A 13 V-J signature model separated ophthalmopathy from stable hyperthyroidism, with 87.88% sensitivity and just under 84% specificity in cross-validation and 80%/75% in testing. Blood samples also contained most of the expanded thyroid clonotypes (frequency above 0.001), which suggests that blood repertoires may reflect thyroid immune responses. No statistical method was used to fix the sample size in advance, and group allocation was not hidden from the investigators. During validation, the model predicted progression to ophthalmopathy a median of approximately six months ahead of onset, with around 70% sensitivity and almost 75% specificity.

The TCR beta CDR3 regions were amplified from RNA transcripts. The first round of RT-PCR for the TCR CDR3 was performed with the HTBI primer set and the Qiagen OneStep RT-PCR kit. The libraries were constructed in a second round of multiplex PCR and then size-selected and purified. The libraries were sequenced on an Illumina HiSeq2000 using paired-end 100 bp reads. Turning to the authors' computational methods: SOAPnuke was used to process the raw data, removing reads that contained adapters or uncalled bases, had a mean Phred below 15, or lacked an exact match to the constant primer or identifier. COPE v1.2.5 was used to merge the high-quality paired reads, and each unique nucleotide sequence was defined as a clonotype. MiTCR v1.1 was used to align clonotypes to the IMGT TRBV, TRBD and TRBJ reference segments. Analysis was restricted to V-J combinations with a frequency above 0.0001, which covered roughly 99% of repertoires. The TCS score was defined as the ratio of F50 (clonal expansion) to E x V (chaos), calculated using BLOSUM62-based TCRdist between CDR3 peptides within each V-J. Welch's t-statistics and random forest reduced 514 V-J features to under 15, which were used in a naive Bayes classifier (R e1071). Using fastp trimming at Q25 and MiXCR clonotype assembly, TCRdb reanalyzed the public sequencing data and kept in-frame beta chains. Rows with a matching CDR3 protein are joined into one entry that keeps the most common DNA and genes. The V and J calls were determined by TCRdb, not by the authors. The sample includes 650,000 to 850,000 distinct CDR3 sequences, with roughly a sixth observed a single time. The top ten hold around 17% of the sample.

Hyperthyroidism patients were newly diagnosed, had a disease duration of under 2 months, and were aged 18 to 65 years. Patients with uncontrolled infections, other autoimmune diseases, pregnancy or lactation were excluded. Diagnoses were established on the basis of clinical symptoms, serum thyroxine and TRAb, thyroid ultrasound, and orbital computed tomography. Blood from progressor patients was collected at the time of first diagnosis with hyperthyroidism, before any ophthalmopathy symptoms had appeared. PBMCs were isolated from about 10 ml of fresh peripheral blood by Ficoll-Paque density gradient centrifugation. Progressor patients were initially diagnosed with Graves' hyperthyroidism and developed ophthalmopathy during follow-up. Total RNA was extracted using Trizol reagent, and RNA quality was assessed on an Agilent 2100 Bioanalyzer.

Source material: blood. The receptor was isolated from a woman aged 50 to 60 with Graves' hyperthyroidism that later progressed to Graves' ophthalmopathy. In this chain, TRBV7-9 is recombined with TRBJ2-7; the D gene is perhaps TRBD1, on 5 matching bases. The CDR3 region: CASSPTGYYEQYF. The nucleotide sequence reads as follows: TGTGCCAGCAGCCCTACAGGATACTACGAGCAGTACTTC.